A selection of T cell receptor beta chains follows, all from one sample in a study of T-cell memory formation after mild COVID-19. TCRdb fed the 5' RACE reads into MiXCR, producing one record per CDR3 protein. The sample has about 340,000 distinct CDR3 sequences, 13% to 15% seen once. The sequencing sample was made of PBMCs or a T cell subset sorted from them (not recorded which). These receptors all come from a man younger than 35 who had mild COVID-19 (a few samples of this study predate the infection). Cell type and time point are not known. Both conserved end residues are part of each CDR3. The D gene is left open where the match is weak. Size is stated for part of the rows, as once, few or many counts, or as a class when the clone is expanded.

CDR3aa: CASSIGGTVNTEAFF; CDR3nt: TGTGCCAGTAGTATCGGGGGAACAGTGAACACTGAAGCTTTCTTT; j_gene: TRBJ1-1; v_gene: TRBV19; abundance: few; d_gene: .
CDR3aa: CATRRQGANTGELFF; CDR3nt: TGTGCCACCAGGAGACAGGGGGCGAACACCGGGGAGCTGTTTTTT; j_gene: TRBJ2-2; v_gene: TRBV24-1; abundance: .; d_gene: TRBD1
CDR3aa: CASSGTSGGAQFF; CDR3nt: TGTGCCAGCAGCGGGACTAGCGGGGGGGCCCAATTCTTC; j_gene: TRBJ2-1; v_gene: TRBV7-6; abundance: few; d_gene: TRBD2
CDR3aa: CASTQAGVNTEAFF; CDR3nt: TGCGCCAGCACCCAGGCGGGGGTAAACACTGAAGCTTTCTTT; j_gene: TRBJ1-1; v_gene: TRBV5-1; abundance: .; d_gene: .
CDR3aa: CSVYTLTDTQYF; CDR3nt: TGCAGCGTTTATACGCTCACAGATACGCAGTATTTT; j_gene: TRBJ2-3; v_gene: TRBV29-1; abundance: few; d_gene: .
CDR3aa: CASSYRLAGALTTGELFF; CDR3nt: TGCGCCAGCAGCTACCGACTAGCGGGGGCCTTGACTACCGGGGAGCTGTTTTTT; j_gene: TRBJ2-2; v_gene: TRBV4-1; abundance: .; d_gene: TRBD2
CDR3aa: CASSLQGTVETQYF; CDR3nt: TGTGCCAGCAGTCTCCAGGGTACGGTCGAGACCCAGTACTTC; j_gene: TRBJ2-5; v_gene: TRBV27; abundance: .; d_gene: .
CDR3aa: CASMPPGTRPAKNIQYF; CDR3nt: TGTGCCAGCATGCCCCCAGGGACCAGACCAGCCAAAAACATTCAGTACTTC; j_gene: TRBJ2-4; v_gene: TRBV21-1; abundance: .; d_gene: .
CDR3aa: CASSLRGTHEQYF; CDR3nt: TGTGCCAGCTCACTACGCGGGACCCACGAGCAGTACTTC; j_gene: TRBJ2-7; v_gene: TRBV18; abundance: .; d_gene: .
CDR3aa: CASSLGGNGETQYF; CDR3nt: TGTGCCAGCAGCTTAGGAGGGAACGGGGAGACCCAGTACTTC; j_gene: TRBJ2-5; v_gene: TRBV7-3; abundance: few; d_gene: .
CDR3aa: CASSKVIGQVDSPLHF; CDR3nt: TGTGCCAGCAGCAAAGTGATTGGACAGGTGGATTCACCCCTCCACTTT; j_gene: TRBJ1-6; v_gene: TRBV21-1; abundance: few; d_gene: .
CDR3aa: CASSSLTSTDTQYF; CDR3nt: TGTGCCAGCAGCTCGCTGACATCCACAGATACGCAGTATTTT; j_gene: TRBJ2-3; v_gene: TRBV7-2; abundance: .; d_gene: .
CDR3aa: CSASLLGQGNYGYTF; CDR3nt: TGCAGTGCTAGCCTCCTCGGACAGGGGAACTATGGCTACACCTTC; j_gene: TRBJ1-2; v_gene: TRBV20-1; abundance: few; d_gene: TRBD1
CDR3aa: CASSADGGANTDTQYF; CDR3nt: TGTGCCAGCAGCGCAGACGGTGGGGCGAACACAGATACGCAGTATTTT; j_gene: TRBJ2-3; v_gene: TRBV9; abundance: .; d_gene: .
CDR3aa: CASSLTGTGGEQYF; CDR3nt: TGCGCCAGCAGCCTTACCGGTACGGGGGGGGAGCAGTACTTC; j_gene: TRBJ2-7; v_gene: TRBV4-1; abundance: .; d_gene: TRBD2
CDR3aa: CASSFSGRATRADTQYF; CDR3nt: TGTGCCAGCAGCTTTTCCGGGAGGGCGACGAGGGCAGATACGCAGTATTTT; j_gene: TRBJ2-3; v_gene: TRBV11-2; abundance: few; d_gene: TRBD2
CDR3aa: CASSFGGYYYEQYF; CDR3nt: TGTGCCAGCAGTTTCGGCGGATACTACTACGAGCAGTACTTC; j_gene: TRBJ2-7; v_gene: TRBV12-3/TRBV12-4; abundance: few; d_gene: .
CDR3aa: CASSQDRVSQSGTEAFF; CDR3nt: TGTGCCAGCAGCCAAGATCGAGTTAGCCAGTCAGGGACTGAAGCTTTCTTT; j_gene: TRBJ1-1; v_gene: TRBV4-2; abundance: .; d_gene: .
CDR3aa: CSGEDGGRDTQYF; CDR3nt: TGCAGCGGGGAGGACGGGGGCAGAGATACGCAGTATTTT; j_gene: TRBJ2-3; v_gene: TRBV29-1; abundance: few; d_gene: .
CDR3aa: CASNEDGNNQPQHF; CDR3nt: TGTGCCAGCAATGAAGATGGTAATAATCAGCCCCAGCATTTT; j_gene: TRBJ1-5; v_gene: TRBV6-2/TRBV6-3; abundance: few; d_gene: .
CDR3aa: CASSPPITAAKNIQYF; CDR3nt: TGTGCCAGTAGCCCCCCCATCACAGCAGCCAAAAACATTCAGTACTTC; j_gene: TRBJ2-4; v_gene: TRBV19; abundance: .; d_gene: .
CDR3aa: CASSKRLAGGRSLAKNIQYF; CDR3nt: TGTGCCAGCAGCAAACGGCTAGCGGGGGGGCGGTCTCTGGCCAAAAACATTCAGTACTTC; j_gene: TRBJ2-4; v_gene: TRBV21-1; abundance: .; d_gene: .
CDR3aa: CASSPIAGGTSRPNSPLHF; CDR3nt: TGCGCCAGCAGCCCCATTGCCGGTGGGACTTCCCGTCCCAATTCACCCCTCCACTTT; j_gene: TRBJ1-6; v_gene: TRBV5-1; abundance: few; d_gene: .
CDR3aa: CSVEDDSYEQYF; CDR3nt: TGCAGCGTTGAAGATGACAGCTACGAGCAGTACTTC; j_gene: TRBJ2-7; v_gene: TRBV29-1; abundance: few; d_gene: .
CDR3aa: CASSLQGAGTQYF; CDR3nt: TGTGCCAGCAGTTTACAGGGGGCAGGGACCCAGTACTTC; j_gene: TRBJ2-5; v_gene: TRBV28; abundance: .; d_gene: TRBD1
CDR3aa: CASSRGRASGGADTQYF; CDR3nt: TGCGCCAGCAGCCGCGGGAGGGCTAGCGGGGGGGCAGATACGCAGTATTTT; j_gene: TRBJ2-3; v_gene: TRBV4-3; abundance: many; d_gene: TRBD2
CDR3aa: CAYGTGGTDTQYF; CDR3nt: TGTGCCTACGGGACTGGGGGAACAGATACGCAGTATTTT; j_gene: TRBJ2-3; v_gene: TRBV30; abundance: .; d_gene: .
CDR3aa: CASSFKVGTATGELFF; CDR3nt: TGTGCCAGCAGTTTCAAAGTCGGGACAGCCACCGGGGAGCTGTTTTTT; j_gene: TRBJ2-2; v_gene: TRBV6-2/TRBV6-3; abundance: many; d_gene: TRBD1
CDR3aa: CASSLEARSLNEQFF; CDR3nt: TGTGCCAGCAGTTTAGAGGCCCGATCCCTCAATGAGCAGTTCTTC; j_gene: TRBJ2-1; v_gene: TRBV12-3/TRBV12-4; abundance: .; d_gene: .
CDR3aa: CASSFLSGLGAGELFF; CDR3nt: TGTGCCAGCAGCTTTCTTTCGGGGCTCGGGGCCGGGGAGCTGTTTTTT; j_gene: TRBJ2-2; v_gene: TRBV7-6; abundance: few; d_gene: .
CDR3aa: CSARSTGAGETQYF; CDR3nt: TGCAGTGCTCGTTCGACAGGGGCTGGGGAGACCCAGTACTTC; j_gene: TRBJ2-5; v_gene: TRBV20-1; abundance: .; d_gene: TRBD1
CDR3aa: CASSQTASNEKLFF; CDR3nt: TGTGCCAGCTCGCAGACAGCCTCTAATGAAAAACTGTTTTTT; j_gene: TRBJ1-4; v_gene: TRBV18; abundance: .; d_gene: .
CDR3aa: CASSQGAGGTGELFF; CDR3nt: TGTGCCAGCAGCCAGGGTGCGGGGGGAACCGGGGAGCTGTTTTTT; j_gene: TRBJ2-2; v_gene: TRBV5-4; abundance: few; d_gene: TRBD2
CDR3aa: CASSVGRIQETQYF; CDR3nt: TGTGCCAGCAGCGTAGGACGGATTCAAGAGACCCAGTACTTC; j_gene: TRBJ2-5; v_gene: TRBV9; abundance: .; d_gene: .
CDR3aa: CASSLVGGISQYF; CDR3nt: TGTGCCAGCAGCTTAGTGGGGGGTATATCGCAGTATTTT; j_gene: TRBJ2-3; v_gene: TRBV7-2; abundance: many; d_gene: .
CDR3aa: CASSFRVGIDEQFF; CDR3nt: TGTGCCAGCAGCTTCCGGGTTGGGATCGATGAGCAGTTCTTC; j_gene: TRBJ2-1; v_gene: TRBV12-3/TRBV12-4; abundance: .; d_gene: .
CDR3aa: CSARGTGYHERYF; CDR3nt: TGCAGTGCTAGAGGGACAGGGTACCACGAGCGGTACTTC; j_gene: TRBJ2-7; v_gene: TRBV20-1; abundance: .; d_gene: TRBD1
CDR3aa: CSARVIGNYGYTF; CDR3nt: TGCAGTGCTAGAGTCATCGGGAATTATGGCTACACCTTC; j_gene: TRBJ1-2; v_gene: TRBV20-1; abundance: .; d_gene: .
CDR3aa: CAISETNQETQYF; CDR3nt: TGTGCCATCAGTGAGACTAACCAAGAGACCCAGTACTTC; j_gene: TRBJ2-5; v_gene: TRBV10-3; abundance: many; d_gene: .
CDR3aa: CASSQDRNQTNTGELFF; CDR3nt: TGTGCCAGCAGCCAAGATAGGAACCAGACGAACACCGGGGAGCTGTTTTTT; j_gene: TRBJ2-2; v_gene: TRBV4-2; abundance: .; d_gene: .
CDR3aa: CASSLQSGQGANEQFF; CDR3nt: TGCGCCAGCAGCTTACAATCGGGACAGGGGGCAAATGAGCAGTTCTTC; j_gene: TRBJ2-1; v_gene: TRBV5-1; abundance: many; d_gene: TRBD1
CDR3aa: CASSLGGGATKNIQYF; CDR3nt: TGCGCCAGCAGCTTGGGTGGGGGAGCTACCAAAAACATTCAGTACTTC; j_gene: TRBJ2-4; v_gene: TRBV5-1; abundance: many; d_gene: .
CDR3aa: CASSSRDKDYEQYF; CDR3nt: TGTGCCAGCAGCTCCCGGGACAAAGACTACGAGCAGTACTTC; j_gene: TRBJ2-7; v_gene: TRBV13; abundance: many; d_gene: .
CDR3aa: CASSYDRDNEQYF; CDR3nt: TGTGCCAGCAGCTACGACAGGGATAACGAGCAGTACTTC; j_gene: TRBJ2-7; v_gene: TRBV7-8; abundance: few; d_gene: TRBD1
CDR3aa: CSATGPATEAFF; CDR3nt: TGCAGCGCCACAGGGCCGGCCACTGAAGCTTTCTTT; j_gene: TRBJ1-1; v_gene: TRBV29-1; abundance: few; d_gene: .
CDR3aa: CASSLLGQGYTGELFF; CDR3nt: TGTGCCAGCAGTCTCCTCGGACAGGGCTACACCGGGGAGCTGTTTTTT; j_gene: TRBJ2-2; v_gene: TRBV6-5; abundance: .; d_gene: TRBD1
CDR3aa: CASSESRTARNTGELFF; CDR3nt: TGTGCCAGCAGTGAATCCCGGACAGCTAGGAACACCGGGGAGCTGTTTTTT; j_gene: TRBJ2-2; v_gene: TRBV25-1; abundance: few; d_gene: .
CDR3aa: CASSSQEYQETQYF; CDR3nt: TGTGCCAGCAGCTCACAGGAGTACCAAGAGACCCAGTACTTC; j_gene: TRBJ2-5; v_gene: TRBV11-2; abundance: few; d_gene: .
CDR3aa: CASSYGGQGEVDTQYF; CDR3nt: TGTGCCAGCAGTTACGGGGGACAGGGGGAGGTGGATACGCAGTATTTT; j_gene: TRBJ2-3; v_gene: TRBV6-2/TRBV6-3; abundance: few; d_gene: TRBD1
CDR3aa: CASSPSGTGGSGANVLTF; CDR3nt: TGTGCCAGCAGTCCTTCCGGGACAGGGGGCTCTGGGGCCAACGTCCTGACTTTC; j_gene: TRBJ2-6; v_gene: TRBV27; abundance: once; d_gene: TRBD1
CDR3aa: CSAELSGGATDTQYF; CDR3nt: TGCAGTGCTGAGCTTAGCGGGGGGGCCACAGATACGCAGTATTTT; j_gene: TRBJ2-3; v_gene: TRBV20-1; abundance: few; d_gene: TRBD2
CDR3aa: CASSPRGIDLLLAKNIQYF; CDR3nt: TGTGCCAGCAGCCCGAGGGGGATCGACCTCCTTCTAGCCAAAAACATTCAGTACTTC; j_gene: TRBJ2-4; v_gene: TRBV7-9; abundance: .; d_gene: .
CDR3aa: CSGTGANTGELFF; CDR3nt: TGCAGCGGTACAGGGGCGAACACCGGGGAGCTGTTTTTT; j_gene: TRBJ2-2; v_gene: TRBV29-1; abundance: many; d_gene: TRBD1
CDR3aa: CATSDRGALKQFF; CDR3nt: TGTGCCACCAGTGATCGTGGAGCCCTTAAGCAGTTCTTC; j_gene: TRBJ2-1; v_gene: TRBV24-1; abundance: many; d_gene: .
CDR3aa: CASSPNTEAFF; CDR3nt: TGTGCCAGCAGCCCGAACACTGAAGCTTTCTTT; j_gene: TRBJ1-1; v_gene: TRBV18; abundance: many; d_gene: .
CDR3aa: CDSSSTSGRYEQYF; CDR3nt: TGCGACAGCAGCTCGACTAGCGGGCGCTACGAGCAGTACTTC; j_gene: TRBJ2-7; v_gene: TRBV5-1; abundance: .; d_gene: TRBD2
CDR3aa: CSAPFNRDSRDTEAFF; CDR3nt: TGCAGTGCCCCCTTCAACCGGGACAGCAGGGACACTGAAGCTTTCTTT; j_gene: TRBJ1-1; v_gene: TRBV20-1; abundance: few; d_gene: TRBD1
CDR3aa: CAWNGGGAGNEQFF; CDR3nt: TGTGCCTGGAACGGCGGGGGGGCTGGGAATGAGCAGTTCTTC; j_gene: TRBJ2-1; v_gene: TRBV30; abundance: few; d_gene: TRBD2